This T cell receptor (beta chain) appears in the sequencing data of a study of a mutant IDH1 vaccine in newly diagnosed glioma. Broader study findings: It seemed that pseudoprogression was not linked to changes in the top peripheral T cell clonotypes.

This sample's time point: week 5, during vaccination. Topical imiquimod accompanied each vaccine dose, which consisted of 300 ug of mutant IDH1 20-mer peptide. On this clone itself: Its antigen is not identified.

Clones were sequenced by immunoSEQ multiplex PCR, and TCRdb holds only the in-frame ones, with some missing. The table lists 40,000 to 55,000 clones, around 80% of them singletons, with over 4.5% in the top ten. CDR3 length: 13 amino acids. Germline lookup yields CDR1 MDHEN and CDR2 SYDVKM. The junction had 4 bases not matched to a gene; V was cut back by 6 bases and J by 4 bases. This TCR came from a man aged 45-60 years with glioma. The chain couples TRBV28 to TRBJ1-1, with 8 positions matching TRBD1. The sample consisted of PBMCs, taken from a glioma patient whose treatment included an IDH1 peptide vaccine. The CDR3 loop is CASRWTGTTEAFF. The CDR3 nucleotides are TGTGCCAGCAGATGGACAGGGACCACTGAAGCTTTCTTT.